Included here is one TCR beta chain sequence, with context. Its antigen is currently unknown. The data belong to a study of T cells in Graves' hyperthyroidism and ophthalmopathy. Study results and limitations: Blood held most thyroid clonotypes expanded above 0.001 frequency.

Template material for amplifying TCR beta CDR3 regions consisted of RNA transcripts. TCR CDR3 underwent first-round RT-PCR with the HTBI primer set. TCRdb itself ran the multiplex PCR reads through MiXCR, one entry per CDR3 protein. The sample carries around 690,000 distinct CDR3 sequences, around 16% recorded once. Trimming took 5 bases from V and 3 from J, leaving 12 bases between them. Per the germline V gene, CDR1 is MNHNS and CDR2 is SASEGT. The CDR3 covers 14 residues. The V call is TRBV6-1, the J call TRBJ2-3, with D perhaps TRBD2 (6 bases). Sequencing used blood. This clonotype originated in a man in his fifties with Graves' hyperthyroidism. The CDR3 DNA is TGTGCCAGCAGTTGGGTTAGCGGAACAGATACGCAGTATTTT. Protein sequence: CASSWVSGTDTQYF.